Presented here are 9 T cell receptor beta chains from one specimen sequenced in a study of T cell clonotyping in hematopoietic cell transplantation. Libraries were prepared by immunoSEQ multiplex PCR; TCRdb keeps only in-frame clonotypes and omits some of them. The sample carries about 4,800 clones, roughly 94% recorded once. The material sequenced was PBMCs, taken 180 days after allogeneic stem cell transplant. The receptors originated from a male patient between 55 and 70 years old who had an allogeneic stem cell transplant from a related donor, so the T cells may come from the graft donor. Some clones in this sample may be carry-over from other donors' samples.

The rearrangement links TRBV28 to TRBJ1-2; D ambiguous. The germline V gene has CDR1 MDHEN and CDR2 SYDVKM. Deletions cut 8 bases from V and 2 bases from J, with 9 bases between. The CDR3 is made up of 12 amino acids. CDR3 protein: CASSNLNYGYTF. In DNA, the CDR3 is TGTGCCAGCTCGAATTTAAACTATGGCTACACCTTC.

The genes are TRBV4-1 and TRBJ1-5, with no clear D. Germline V CDR1 and CDR2: MGHRA, YSYEKL. V gave up 6 bases and J gave up 6 bases, with 15 bases separating them. This CDR3 contains 14 residues. In nucleotides, the CDR3 is TGCGCCAGCAGTTTGGGAAGGGAGAGTCAGCCCCAGCATTTT. This translates into CASSLGRESQPQHF.

V and J are TRBV9 and TRBJ2-5; 9 bases line up with TRBD2. Germline CDR1 reads SGDLS; CDR2 reads YYNGEE. V was clipped by 3 bases and J by 1 base; unmatched bases: 10. There are 17 residues in the CDR3. This CDR3 reads CASSERRGGPLQETQYF. The CDR3 DNA is TGTGCCAGCAGCGAGAGGCGGGGGGGGCCTCTCCAAGAGACCCAGTACTTC.

J is TRBJ2-1 and V is TRBV4-1, with 7 nucleotides matching TRBD1. This CDR3 spans 17 amino acids. Germline trimming cut 3 bases from V and 0 bases from J; bases unmatched to any gene: 8. Germline V lookup: CDR1 MGHRA, CDR2 YSYEKL. The CDR3 sequence is CASSHGKGALSYNEQFF. In DNA, the CDR3 is TGCGCCAGCAGCCATGGCAAGGGGGCCCTCTCCTACAATGAGCAGTTCTTC.

The sample holds one count of this clone. CDR3 loop: CASSVGQTATNEKLFF. CDR3 DNA sequence: TGTGCCAGCAGCGTAGGGCAGACAGCAACTAATGAAAAACTGTTTTTT. V gene TRBV9 combines with J gene TRBJ1-4; TRBD1 might be the D (5 bases). The germline CDR1 and CDR2 sequences are SGDLS and YYNGEE. Trimming removed 0 bases from V and 0 bases from J, with 9 bases in between. This CDR3 is built from 16 residues.

This chain connects TRBV19 to TRBJ2-7; D unresolved. The V and J ends lost 9 bases and 1 base respectively, with 13 bases between them. The germline V gene encodes CDR1 LNHDA and CDR2 SQIVND (reference sequence). CDR3 size: 13 residues. The CDR3, as DNA: TGTGCCAGCTCGACACCTGAGTCCTACGAGCAGTACTTC. Translating gives CASSTPESYEQYF.

The genes are TRBV5-1 and TRBJ1-1; 8 bases are shared with TRBD1. Per the germline V gene, CDR1 is SGHRS and CDR2 is YFSETQ. V trimming: 8 bases; J trimming: 8 bases; junction bases outside the gene matches: 11. This CDR3 has 13 residues. The CDR3, as DNA: TGCGCCAGTCGCCGGGACAGGCTAGAAGAAGCTTTCTTT. Its protein is CASRRDRLEEAFF.

This clone was recorded only once. This chain connects TRBV30 to TRBJ2-1, with 7 bases fitting TRBD2. V trimming: 1 base; J trimming: 0 bases; junction bases outside the gene matches: 3. The CDR3 is 15 residues long. In germline, CDR1 is GTSNPN, CDR2 SVGIG (reference sequence). The CDR3 loop is CAWSGTRSSYNEQFF. The CDR3 DNA sequence: TGTGCCTGGAGTGGGACTAGGAGCTCCTACAATGAGCAGTTCTTC. Combining the CDR3 with reference TRBV30 and TRBJ2-1 gives the whole variable domain SQTIHQWPATLVQPVGSPLSLECTVEGTSNPNLYWYRQAAGRGLQLLFYSVGIGQISSEVPQNLSASRPQDRQFILSSKKLLLSDSGFYLCAWSGTRSSYNEQFFGPGTRLTVL.

This sequence joins TRBV4-3 and TRBJ1-5; D is unclear. CDR1 LGHNA and CDR2 YSLEER come from the germline V gene. This CDR3 is built from 14 residues. V lost 0 bases to trimming and J lost 3 bases, with 6 bases between them. This CDR3 is CASSQDLTNQPQHF. The DNA for the CDR3 is TGCGCCAGCAGCCAAGATTTGACCAATCAGCCCCAGCATTTT.